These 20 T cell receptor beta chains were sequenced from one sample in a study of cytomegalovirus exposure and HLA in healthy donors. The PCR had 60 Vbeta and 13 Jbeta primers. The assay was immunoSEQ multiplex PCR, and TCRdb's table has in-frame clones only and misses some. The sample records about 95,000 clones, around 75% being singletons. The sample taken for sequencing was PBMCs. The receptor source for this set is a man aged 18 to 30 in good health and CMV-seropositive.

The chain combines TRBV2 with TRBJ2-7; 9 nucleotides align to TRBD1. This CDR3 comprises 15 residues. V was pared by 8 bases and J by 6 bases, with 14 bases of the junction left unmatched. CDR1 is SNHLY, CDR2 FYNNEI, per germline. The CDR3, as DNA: TGTGCCAGCCCACCGGGACAGGGTTTCGGTGGCGAGCAGTACTTC. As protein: CASPPGQGFGGEQYF.

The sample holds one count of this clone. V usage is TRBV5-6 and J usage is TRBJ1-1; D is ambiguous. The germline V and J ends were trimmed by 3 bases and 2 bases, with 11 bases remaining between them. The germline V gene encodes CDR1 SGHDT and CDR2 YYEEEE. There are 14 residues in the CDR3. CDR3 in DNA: TGTGCCAGCAGCTCTACAGTAGGTAACACTGAAGCTTTCTTT. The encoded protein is CASSSTVGNTEAFF.

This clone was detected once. CDR3 nucleotide sequence: TGTGCCAGCAGTGAACCCGGGACACCCGGACGGGGCTACACCTTC. It encodes CASSEPGTPGRGYTF. The chain carries TRBV6-1 and TRBJ1-2; D is possibly TRBD1 (6 bases). Trimming stripped 2 bases from V and 8 bases from J, with 18 bases between. CDR1 and CDR2 (germline): MNHNS, SASEGT. CDR3 size: 15 residues.

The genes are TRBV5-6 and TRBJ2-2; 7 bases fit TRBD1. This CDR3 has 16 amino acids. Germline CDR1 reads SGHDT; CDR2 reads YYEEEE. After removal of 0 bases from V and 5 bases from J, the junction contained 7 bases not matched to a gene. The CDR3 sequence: CASSLVIQGNTGELFF. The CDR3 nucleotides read TGTGCCAGCAGCTTGGTAATACAGGGGAATACCGGGGAGCTGTTTTTT.

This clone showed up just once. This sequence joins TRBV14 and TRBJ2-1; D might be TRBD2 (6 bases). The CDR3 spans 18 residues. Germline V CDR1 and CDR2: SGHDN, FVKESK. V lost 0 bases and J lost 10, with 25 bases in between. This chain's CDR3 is CASSQEGRGSLGRLEQFF. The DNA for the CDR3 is TGTGCCAGCAGCCAAGAAGGGCGGGGAAGTTTAGGGCGGTTAGAGCAGTTCTTC.

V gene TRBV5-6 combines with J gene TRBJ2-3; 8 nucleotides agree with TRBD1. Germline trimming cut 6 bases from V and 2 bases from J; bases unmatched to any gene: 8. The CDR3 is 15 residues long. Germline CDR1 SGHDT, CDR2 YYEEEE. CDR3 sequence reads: CASTTGQALTDTQYF. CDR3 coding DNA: TGTGCCAGCACGACGGGACAGGCACTCACAGATACGCAGTATTTT.

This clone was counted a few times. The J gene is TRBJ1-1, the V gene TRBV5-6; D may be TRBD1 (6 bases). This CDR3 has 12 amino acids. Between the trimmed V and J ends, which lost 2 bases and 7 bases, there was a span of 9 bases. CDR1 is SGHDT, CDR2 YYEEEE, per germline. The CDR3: CASSFSGDEAFF. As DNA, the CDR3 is TGTGCCAGCAGCTTCTCAGGGGATGAAGCTTTCTTT. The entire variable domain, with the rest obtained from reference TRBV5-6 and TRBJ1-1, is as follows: DAGVTQSPTHLIKTRGQQVTLRCSPKSGHDTVSWYQQALGQGPQFIFQYYEEEERQRGNFPDRFSGHQFPNYSSELNVNALLLGDSALYLCASSFSGDEAFFGQGTRLTVV.

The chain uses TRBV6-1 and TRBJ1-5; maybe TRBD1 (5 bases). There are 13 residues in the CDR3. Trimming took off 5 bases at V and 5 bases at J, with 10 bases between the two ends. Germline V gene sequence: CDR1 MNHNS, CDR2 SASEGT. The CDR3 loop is CASSLQAHQPQHF. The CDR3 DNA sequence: TGTGCCAGCAGTTTACAGGCTCATCAGCCCCAGCATTTT.

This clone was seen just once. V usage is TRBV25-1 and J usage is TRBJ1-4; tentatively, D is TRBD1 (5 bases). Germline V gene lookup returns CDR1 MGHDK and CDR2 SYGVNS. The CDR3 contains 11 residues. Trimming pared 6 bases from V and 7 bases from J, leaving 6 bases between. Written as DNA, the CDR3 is TGTGCCAGCAGCACAGGTGAAAAACTGTTTTTT. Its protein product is CASSTGEKLFF. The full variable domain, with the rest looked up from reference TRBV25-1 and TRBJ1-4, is EADIYQTPRYLVIGTGKKITLECSQTMGHDKMYWYQQDPGMELHLIHYSYGVNSTEKGDLSSESTVSRIRTEHFPLTLESARPSHTSQYLCASSTGEKLFFGSGTQLSVL.

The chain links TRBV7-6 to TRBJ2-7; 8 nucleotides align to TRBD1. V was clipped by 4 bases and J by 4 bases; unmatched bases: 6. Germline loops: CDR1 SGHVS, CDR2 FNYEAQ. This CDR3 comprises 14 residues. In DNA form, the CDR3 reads TGTGCCAGCAGCTCGGGACAGGTTAGTTACGAGCAGTACTTC. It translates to CASSSGQVSYEQYF.

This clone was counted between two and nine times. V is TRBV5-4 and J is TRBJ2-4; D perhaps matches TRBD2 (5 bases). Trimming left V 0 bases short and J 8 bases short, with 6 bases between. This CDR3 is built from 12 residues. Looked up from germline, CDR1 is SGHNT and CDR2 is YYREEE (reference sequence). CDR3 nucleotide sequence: TGTGCCAGCAGCTTGGCCGGGGACATTCAGTACTTC. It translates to CASSLAGDIQYF.

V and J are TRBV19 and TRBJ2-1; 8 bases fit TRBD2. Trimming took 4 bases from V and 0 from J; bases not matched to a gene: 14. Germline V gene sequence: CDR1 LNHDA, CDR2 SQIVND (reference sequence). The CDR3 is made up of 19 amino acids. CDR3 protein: CASSTLWSGGHSSYNEQFF. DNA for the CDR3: TGTGCCAGTAGTACCCTTTGGAGCGGGGGCCATAGCTCCTACAATGAGCAGTTCTTC. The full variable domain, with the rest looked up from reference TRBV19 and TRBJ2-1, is DGGITQSPKYLFRKEGQNVTLSCEQNLNHDAMYWYRQDPGQGLRLIYYSQIVNDFQKGDIAEGYSVSREKKESFPLTVTSAQKNPTAFYLCASSTLWSGGHSSYNEQFFGPGTRLTVL.

CDR3 DNA: TGCAGCGTTGAAGTCGGGAGGGGGCTCGGAGAGACCCAGTACTTC. Its protein is CSVEVGRGLGETQYF. The chain combines TRBV29-1 with TRBJ2-5, with a weak D call TRBD2 (8 bases). V lost 1 base and J lost 4, with 16 bases in between. Germline CDR1 reads SQVTM; CDR2 reads ANQGSEA. The CDR3 runs 15 residues.

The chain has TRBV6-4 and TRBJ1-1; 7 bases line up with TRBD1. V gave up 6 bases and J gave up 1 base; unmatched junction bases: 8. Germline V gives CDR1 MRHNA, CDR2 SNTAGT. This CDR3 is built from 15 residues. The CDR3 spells CASRHRDSPNTEAFF. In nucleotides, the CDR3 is TGTGCCAGCAGACACCGGGACAGCCCGAACACTGAAGCTTTCTTT.

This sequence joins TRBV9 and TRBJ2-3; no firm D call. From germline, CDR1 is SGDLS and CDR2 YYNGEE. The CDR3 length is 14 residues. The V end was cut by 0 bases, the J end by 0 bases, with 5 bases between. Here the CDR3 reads CASSVAGSTDTQYF. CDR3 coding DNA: TGTGCCAGCAGCGTAGCAGGAAGCACAGATACGCAGTATTTT.

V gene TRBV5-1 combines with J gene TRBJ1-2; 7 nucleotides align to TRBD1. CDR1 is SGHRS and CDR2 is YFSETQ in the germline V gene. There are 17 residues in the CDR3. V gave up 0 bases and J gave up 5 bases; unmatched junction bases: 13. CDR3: CASSLVAGGSLGYGYTF. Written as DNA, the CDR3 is TGCGCCAGCAGCTTGGTAGCAGGGGGTTCTTTAGGATATGGCTACACCTTC.

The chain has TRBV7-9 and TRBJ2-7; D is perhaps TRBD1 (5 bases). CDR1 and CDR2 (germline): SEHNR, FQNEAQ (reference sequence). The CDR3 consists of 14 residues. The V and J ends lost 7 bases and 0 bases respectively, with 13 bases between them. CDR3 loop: CASKPDTPSYEQYF. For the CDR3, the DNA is TGTGCCAGCAAACCGGACACCCCCTCCTACGAGCAGTACTTC.

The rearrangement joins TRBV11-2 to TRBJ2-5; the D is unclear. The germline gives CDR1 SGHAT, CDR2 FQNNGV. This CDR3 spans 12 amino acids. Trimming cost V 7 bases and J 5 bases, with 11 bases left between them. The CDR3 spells CASTLLGETQYF. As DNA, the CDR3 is TGTGCCAGCACCCTCCTGGGCGAGACCCAGTACTTC.

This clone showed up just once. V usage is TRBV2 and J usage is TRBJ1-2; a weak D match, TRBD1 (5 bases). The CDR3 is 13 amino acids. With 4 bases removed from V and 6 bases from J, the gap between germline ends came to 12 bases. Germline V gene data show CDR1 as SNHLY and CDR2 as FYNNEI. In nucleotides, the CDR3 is TGTGCCAGCAGTGGGGGCAGGGTCGATGGCTACACCTTC. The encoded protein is CASSGGRVDGYTF.

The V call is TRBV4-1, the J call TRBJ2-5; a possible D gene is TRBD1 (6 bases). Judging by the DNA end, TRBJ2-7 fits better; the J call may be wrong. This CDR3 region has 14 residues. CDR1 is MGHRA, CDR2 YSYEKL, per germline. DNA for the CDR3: TGCGCCAGCAGCCCGGACAGAGCCAACTACGAGCAGTACTTC. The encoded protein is CASSPDRANYEQYF.